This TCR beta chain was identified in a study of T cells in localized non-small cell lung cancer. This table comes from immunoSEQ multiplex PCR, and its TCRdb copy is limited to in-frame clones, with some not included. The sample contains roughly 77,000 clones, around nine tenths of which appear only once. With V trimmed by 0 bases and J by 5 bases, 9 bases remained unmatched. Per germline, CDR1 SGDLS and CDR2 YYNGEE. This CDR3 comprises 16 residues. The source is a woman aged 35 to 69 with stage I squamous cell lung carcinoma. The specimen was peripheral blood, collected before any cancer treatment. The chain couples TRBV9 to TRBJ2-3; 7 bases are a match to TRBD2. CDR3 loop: CASSVGASGPVDTQYF. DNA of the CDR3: TGTGCCAGCAGCGTAGGGGCTAGCGGCCCCGTAGATACGCAGTATTTT.